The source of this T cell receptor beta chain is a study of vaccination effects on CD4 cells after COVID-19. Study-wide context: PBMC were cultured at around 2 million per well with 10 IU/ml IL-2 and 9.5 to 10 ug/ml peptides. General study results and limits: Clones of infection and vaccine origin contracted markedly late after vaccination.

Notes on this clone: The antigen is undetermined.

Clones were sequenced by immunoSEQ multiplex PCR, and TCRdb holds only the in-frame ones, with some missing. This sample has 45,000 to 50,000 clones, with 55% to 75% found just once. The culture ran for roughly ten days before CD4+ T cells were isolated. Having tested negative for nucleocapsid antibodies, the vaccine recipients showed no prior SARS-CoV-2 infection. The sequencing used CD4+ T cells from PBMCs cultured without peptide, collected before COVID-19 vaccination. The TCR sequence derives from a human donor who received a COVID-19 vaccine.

DNA of the CDR3: TGTGCCAGCAGTTTTTCGGCAAACGCCGGGGAGCTGTTTTTT. Translation gives CASSFSANAGELFF. This chain links TRBV27 with TRBJ2-2; D gene uncertain. Between the trimmed V and J ends, which lost 3 bases and 6 bases, there was a span of 11 bases. CDR3 length: 14 residues. The germline CDR1 and CDR2 sequences are MNHEY and SMNVEV (reference sequence).